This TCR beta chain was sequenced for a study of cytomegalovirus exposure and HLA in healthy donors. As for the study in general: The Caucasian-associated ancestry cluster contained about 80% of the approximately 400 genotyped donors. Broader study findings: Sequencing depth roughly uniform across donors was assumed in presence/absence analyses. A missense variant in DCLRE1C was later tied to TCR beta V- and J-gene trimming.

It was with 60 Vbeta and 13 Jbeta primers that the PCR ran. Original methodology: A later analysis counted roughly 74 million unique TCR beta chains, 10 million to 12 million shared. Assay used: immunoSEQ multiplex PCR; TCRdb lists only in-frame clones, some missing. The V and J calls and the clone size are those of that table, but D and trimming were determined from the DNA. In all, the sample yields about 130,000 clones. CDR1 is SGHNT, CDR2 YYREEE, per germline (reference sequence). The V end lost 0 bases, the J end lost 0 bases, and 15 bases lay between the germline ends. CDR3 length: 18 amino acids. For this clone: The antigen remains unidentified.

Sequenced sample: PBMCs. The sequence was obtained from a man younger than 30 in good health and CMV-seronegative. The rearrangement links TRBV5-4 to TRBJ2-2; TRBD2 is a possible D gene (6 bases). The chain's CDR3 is CASSLELRGLSNTGELFF. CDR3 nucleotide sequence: TGTGCCAGCAGCTTGGAACTAAGGGGACTCTCGAACACCGGGGAGCTGTTTTTT. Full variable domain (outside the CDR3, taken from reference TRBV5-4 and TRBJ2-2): ETGVTQSPTHLIKTRGQQVTLRCSSQSGHNTVSWYQQALGQGPQFIFQYYREEENGRGNFPPRFSGLQFPNYSSELNVNALELDDSALYLCASSLELRGLSNTGELFFGEGSRLTVL.